The 30 T cell receptor beta chains given below trace back to one sample, sequenced in a study of regulatory T cells in long-lasting Graves disease. Arm-PCR of CDR3 regions and iRepertoire HTBI primers were the basis on which TCR beta libraries were built. TCRdb recomputed calls from the multiplex PCR reads with MiXCR, one row per CDR3 protein. The sample has around 450,000 distinct CDR3 sequences, about a fifth seen once. This sample's time point: persistent/refractory GD, antithyroid drugs over 5 years with positive TRAb. After RNA was extracted from PBMCs, the TCR library was made from it. The specimen comprised peripheral blood mononuclear cells (PBMCs), sampled when the disease was refractory, from a patient treated with antithyroid drugs. These receptors were obtained from a female donor with Graves disease.

Notes on this clonotype: The junction departs from the called germline gene at one end, perhaps through a read error. The gene calls are TRBV5-1 and TRBJ1-1, with a tentative D call TRBD1 (5 bases). CDR3 length equals 14 residues. Germline V CDR1 and CDR2: SGHRS, YFSETQ. The CDR3 loop reads CAGSPGWENTEAFF. The CDR3 nucleotides are TGCGCCGGCAGCCCAGGGTGGGAGAACACTGAAGCTTTCTTT.

The sample holds many counts of this clonotype. The CDR3 is CASSEQRITAEQYF. The CDR3 DNA reads as TGTGCCAGCAGTGAACAACGCATCACGGCCGAGCAGTACTTC. This sequence joins TRBV2 and TRBJ2-7; D not certain. Germline V gives CDR1 SNHLY, CDR2 FYNNEI. The CDR3 length is 14 residues. Trimming stripped 2 bases from V and 6 bases from J, with 14 bases between.

This clonotype was recorded a few times. The chain is built from TRBV5-6 and TRBJ2-4; 9 nucleotides align to TRBD1. CDR3 length: 14 amino acids. The V gene end was trimmed by 2 bases and the J gene end by 6 bases; junction bases not matched to a gene: 3. Germline loops: CDR1 SGHDT, CDR2 YYEEEE. The CDR3 loop reads CASSFGGQGNIQYF. The CDR3 bases are TGTGCCAGCAGCTTTGGGGGACAGGGAAACATTCAGTACTTC.

This clonotype was counted ten times or more. This chain connects TRBV29-1 to TRBJ2-5; maybe TRBD1 (6 bases). V shed 7 bases and J shed 9 bases, with 15 bases lying between them. The germline V gene encodes CDR1 SQVTM and CDR2 ANQGSEA. This CDR3 has 11 residues. As DNA, the CDR3 is TGCAGCGCCAACAGGGATTGGGCCCAGTACTTC. As protein: CSANRDWAQYF.

This clonotype appeared a few times. The V and J genes are TRBV6-1 and TRBJ2-7; TRBD1 matches 8 bases. Per germline, CDR1 MNHNS and CDR2 SASEGT. The CDR3 is made up of 12 amino acids. Trimming removed 6 bases from V and 6 bases from J; junction bases left unmatched: 4. CDR3: CASSPGQGEQYF. The CDR3 nucleotides are TGTGCCAGCAGCCCTGGACAGGGCGAGCAGTACTTC.

This clonotype was detected many times. The chain carries TRBV27 and TRBJ2-5, with 9 bases that match TRBD2. There are 15 residues in the CDR3. CDR1 and CDR2 from the germline V gene are MNHEY and SMNVEV (reference sequence). Germline trimming cut 2 bases from V and 5 bases from J; bases unmatched to any gene: 6. As DNA, the CDR3 is TGTGCCAGCAGTTTAGTCGCTAGCGGGAAGGAGACCCAGTACTTC. It codes for CASSLVASGKETQYF.

Worth noting for this clonotype: This likely stems from a read error, as it lies one base from a far larger clone. V usage is TRBV6-2 or TRBV6-3 and J usage is TRBJ2-5, with D possibly matching TRBD1 (5 bases). This CDR3 comprises 12 residues. Germline CDR1 reads MNHEY; CDR2 reads SVGEGT. The CDR3 loop is CAGALGQETLYF. The CDR3 DNA follows: TGTGCCGGCGCCCTGGGGCAAGAGACCCTGTACTTC.

This clonotype was seen a few times. V gene TRBV5-6 combines with J gene TRBJ1-1; D is unresolved. Germline V lookup: CDR1 SGHDT, CDR2 YYEEEE. V lost 4 bases, J lost 8 bases, and 12 bases lay in between. This CDR3 is built from 12 residues. DNA of the CDR3: TGTGCCAGCAGCGGCCGGGCAGCCGAAGCTTTCTTT. It translates to CASSGRAAEAFF.

This clonotype occurred many times. CDR3 DNA: TGTGCCAGCAGTTTATCACCCGGCGATTGGAGCGAGCAGTACTTC. This sequence encodes CASSLSPGDWSEQYF. The chain has TRBV27 and TRBJ2-7, with unresolved D. Trimming removed 0 bases at V and 6 bases at J, with 15 bases between. From germline, CDR1 is MNHEY and CDR2 SMNVEV (reference sequence). CDR3 length equals 15 residues.

The V gene is TRBV4-1, the J gene TRBJ2-7; the D gene is possibly TRBD2 (6 bases). The V end was cut by 4 bases, the J end by 3 bases, with 13 bases between. Germline CDR1 and CDR2: MGHRA and YSYEKL. This CDR3 spans 14 amino acids. This chain's CDR3 is CASSREEEGYEQYF. In DNA, the CDR3 is TGCGCCAGCAGCCGCGAAGAGGAGGGCTACGAGCAGTACTTC.

This chain links TRBV19 with TRBJ1-4; 9 nucleotides match TRBD1. In germline, CDR1 is LNHDA, CDR2 SQIVND (reference sequence). V gave up 10 bases and J gave up 2 bases; unmatched junction bases: 8. The CDR3 runs 15 residues. CDR3: CATSSGQGTNEKLFF. The CDR3 DNA reads TGTGCCACCTCCTCCGGACAGGGGACTAATGAAAAACTGTTTTTT.

This clonotype was counted ten times or more. J is TRBJ1-2 and V is TRBV29-1, with D unclear. The CDR3 extends over 11 amino acids. Trimming shortened V by 6 bases and J by 6 bases, and 11 bases separated the two germline ends. Germline CDR1 SQVTM, CDR2 ANQGSEA. CDR3 nucleotide sequence: TGCAGCGTCCGTCGCGAAGATGGCTACACCTTC. This sequence encodes CSVRREDGYTF.

In its sample, this clonotype was seen many times. The chain has TRBV2 and TRBJ2-2; possibly TRBD1 for D (5 bases). V lost 2 bases to trimming and J lost 6 bases, with 7 bases between them. The CDR3 runs to 13 residues. Germline CDR1 reads SNHLY; CDR2 reads FYNNEI. The CDR3 DNA sequence: TGTGCCAGCAGTGAACAGGGTGCCGGGGAGCTGTTTTTT. Translation gives CASSEQGAGELFF.

The J gene is TRBJ1-1, the V gene TRBV5-4; D is ambiguous. Looked up from germline, CDR1 is SGHNT and CDR2 is YYREEE (reference sequence). V dropped 3 bases and J dropped 7 bases, with 13 bases sitting between them. The CDR3 runs to 13 residues. For the CDR3, the DNA is TGTGCCAGCAGCTCTGTGGCTCCGCGTGAAGCTTTCTTT. This encodes CASSSVAPREAFF.

The rearrangement joins TRBV30 to TRBJ1-1, with a possible D match to TRBD1 (5 bases). Trimming removed 1 base at V and 4 bases at J, with 10 bases between. Per germline, CDR1 GTSNPN and CDR2 SVGIG (reference sequence). The CDR3 spans 13 residues. CDR3 amino acids: CAWSDLGGTEAFF. The CDR3 nucleotides are TGTGCCTGGAGTGACTTGGGGGGCACTGAAGCTTTCTTT.

V usage is TRBV24-1 and J usage is TRBJ2-1, with D perhaps TRBD1 or TRBD2 (6 bases each). The V and J ends lost 0 bases and 1 base respectively, with 9 bases between them. CDR1 is KGHDR and CDR2 is SFDVKD in the germline V gene. The CDR3 has 16 residues. DNA of the CDR3: TGTGCCACCAGTGATTTGTCGGGGGCGTCCTACAATGAGCAGTTCTTC. It is translated as CATSDLSGASYNEQFF.

This clonotype was counted many times. The rearrangement uses TRBV2 and TRBJ2-6, with unresolved D. Germline lookup yields CDR1 SNHLY and CDR2 FYNNEI. This CDR3 comprises 18 residues. Trimming shortened V by 6 bases and J by 0 bases, and 18 bases separated the two germline ends. The CDR3 DNA sequence: TGTGCCAGCAGGTTCGGGTTTGAATGGAACTCTGGGGCCAACGTCCTGACTTTC. Its protein product is CASRFGFEWNSGANVLTF.

Regarding this clonotype: Since a much larger clone is just one base distant, this may be a read error. As DNA, the CDR3 is TGTGCCAGCAGTTTAGGCTTTTGGGAGGGGGGCCTGCAAGAGGCCCAGTACTTC. Amino acid sequence: CASSLGFWEGGLQEAQYF. V usage is TRBV28 and J usage is TRBJ2-5, with D perhaps TRBD2 (7 bases). This CDR3 is built from 18 residues. The germline V gene has CDR1 MDHEN and CDR2 SYDVKM.

About this clonotype itself: It may be a read error: a sequence one base away is much more abundant. V usage is TRBV28 and J usage is TRBJ2-7; 11 positions agree with TRBD1. The CDR3 is 14 residues long. V dropped 5 bases and J dropped 6; count of bases not matched to a gene: 6. Germline CDR1 MDHEN, CDR2 SYDVKM. The CDR3 sequence is CASSPGTGGVEQYF. DNA for the CDR3: TGTGCCAGCAGTCCCGGGACAGGGGGGGTCGAGCAGTACTTC.

V and J are TRBV10-3 and TRBJ2-5; 12 bases agree with TRBD2. This CDR3 has 18 residues. In germline, CDR1 is ENHRY, CDR2 SYGVKD. V trimming: 3 bases; J trimming: 0 bases; junction bases outside the gene matches: 8. CDR3 residues: CAISDSSGGAPYQETQYF. Written as DNA, the CDR3 is TGTGCCATCAGTGACTCTAGCGGGGGGGCCCCGTACCAAGAGACCCAGTACTTC.

A single count supports this clonotype. A much larger clone lies one base from this, so it may be a read error. This CDR3 fails to terminate in the conserved phenylalanine or tryptophan, so it likely reflects a read error. The genes are TRBV11-2 and TRBJ2-5; TRBD2 matches at 11 bases. The CDR3 runs 15 residues. Germline V gene sequence: CDR1 SGHAT, CDR2 FQNNGV. V was clipped by 5 bases and J by 1 base; unmatched bases: 3. The CDR3 nucleotides read TGTGCCAGCAGCGCGACTAGCGGGGTCCAAGAGACCCAGTACATC. Translating it yields CASSATSGVQETQYI.

This clonotype was counted between two and nine times. The gene calls are TRBV27 and TRBJ2-1; 9 bases fit TRBD2. V lost 2 bases, J lost 3 bases, and 5 bases stayed unmatched. Germline assignment: CDR1 MNHEY and CDR2 SMNVEV (reference sequence). The CDR3 contains 16 residues. CDR3 region: CASSLGGRVNYNEQFF. The CDR3 coding sequence is TGTGCCAGCAGTTTAGGCGGGAGGGTAAACTACAATGAGCAGTTCTTC.

This clonotype was seen more than once but under ten times. The chain has TRBV6-1 and TRBJ1-5; D not certain. The CDR3 length is 15 residues. Germline loops: CDR1 MNHNS, CDR2 SASEGT. V lost 6 bases to trimming and J lost 6 bases, with 18 bases between them. CDR3 loop: CASSWGQEWAQPQHF. The CDR3 region has the DNA TGTGCCAGCAGCTGGGGTCAAGAATGGGCTCAGCCCCAGCATTTT.

The chain links TRBV7-2 to TRBJ2-7; no firm D call. The CDR3 extends over 11 amino acids. V lost 1 base to trimming and J lost 9 bases, with 7 bases between them. Germline V gene lookup returns CDR1 SGHTA and CDR2 FQGNSA. CDR3 bases: TGTGCCAGCAGCTTAGGGAAGGGGCAGTACTTC. It is translated as CASSLGKGQYF.

The chain employs TRBV9 and TRBJ2-7, with a tentative D call TRBD2 (6 bases). CDR1 and CDR2 (germline): SGDLS, YYNGEE. The length of the CDR3 is 15 residues. Between the trimmed V and J ends, which lost 0 bases and 2 bases, there was a span of 12 bases. The CDR3 sequence: CASSVGSSGAYEQYF. CDR3 nucleotides: TGTGCCAGCAGCGTAGGTAGTAGCGGAGCCTACGAGCAGTACTTC.

This clonotype has ten or more counts. The rearrangement uses TRBV12-3 or TRBV12-4 and TRBJ2-7; 9 nucleotides align to TRBD1. Unmatched junction bases numbered 6, after V lost 5 bases and J lost 1 base. CDR3 size: 15 residues. The CDR3 sequence is CASSHSGTGSYEQYF. As DNA, the CDR3 is TGTGCCAGCAGTCACTCCGGGACAGGGTCCTACGAGCAGTACTTC.

This clonotype was seen repeatedly, ten times or more. The chain combines TRBV28 with TRBJ2-5; D may be TRBD2 (6 bases). This CDR3 comprises 14 residues. Per germline, CDR1 MDHEN and CDR2 SYDVKM. Trimming took 9 bases from V and 2 from J, leaving 16 bases between them. CDR3 nucleotides: TGTGCCAGTACCTCCGGGGCGGGACAAGAGACCCAGTACTTC. Protein product: CASTSGAGQETQYF.

This clonotype has a handful of counts. Here the CDR3 reads CASSSRGRTTEAFF. The DNA of the CDR3 is TGTGCCAGCAGCTCGCGCGGGAGGACCACTGAAGCTTTCTTT. V usage is TRBV7-9 and J usage is TRBJ1-1, with no clear D. Germline V CDR1 and CDR2: SEHNR, FQNEAQ (reference sequence). This CDR3 region has 14 residues. Trimming removed 4 bases at V and 4 bases at J, with 13 bases between. Filled out from reference TRBV7-9 and TRBJ1-1, the complete variable domain reads DTGVSQNPRHKITKRGQNVTFRCDPISEHNRLYWYRQTLGQGPEFLTYFQNEAQLEKSRLLSDRFSAERPKGSFSTLEIQRTEQGDSAMYLCASSSRGRTTEAFFGQGTRLTVV.

The sample holds one count of this clonotype. The V and J genes are TRBV29-1 and TRBJ2-7; unclear D gene. The germline V gene encodes CDR1 SQVTM and CDR2 ANQGSEA. The CDR3 spans 12 residues. Trimming took 5 bases from V and 1 from J, leaving 9 bases between them. This chain's CDR3 is CSVKKGSYEQYF. The CDR3 region has the DNA TGCAGCGTTAAGAAGGGATCCTACGAGCAGTACTTC.

Worth noting for this clonotype: At one end the junction does not follow the germline gene, possibly because of a read error. The chain employs TRBV7-9 and TRBJ1-1; 9 nucleotides match TRBD1. The CDR3 runs 16 residues. From germline, CDR1 is SEHNR and CDR2 FQNEAQ (reference sequence). The CDR3 region has the DNA TGTGCCAGCAGATCCGAAGCGACAGGGGGGAACACTGAAGCTTTCTTC. Its protein is CASRSEATGGNTEAFF.